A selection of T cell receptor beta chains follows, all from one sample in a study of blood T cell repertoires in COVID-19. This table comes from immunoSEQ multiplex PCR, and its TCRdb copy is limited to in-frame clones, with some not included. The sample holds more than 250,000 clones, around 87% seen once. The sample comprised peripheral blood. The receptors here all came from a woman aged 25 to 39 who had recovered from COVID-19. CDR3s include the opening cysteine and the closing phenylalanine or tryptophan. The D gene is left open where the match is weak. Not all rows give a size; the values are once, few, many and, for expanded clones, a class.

CDR3 protein: CASSGGSGNATDTQYF
CDR3 DNA: TGCGCCAGCAGTGGAGGTAGCGGGAACGCCACAGATACGCAGTATTTT
J gene: TRBJ2-3
D gene: TRBD2
V gene: TRBV10-1
clone size: -

CDR3 protein: CASSRGDQETQYF
CDR3 DNA: TGTGCCAGCAGCCGGGGGGACCAAGAGACCCAGTACTTC
J gene: TRBJ2-5
D gene: TRBD2
V gene: TRBV11-2
clone size: -

CDR3 protein: CASSTQGLEFF
CDR3 DNA: TGTGCCAGCAGTACACAGGGGTTGGAGTTCTTC
J gene: TRBJ2-1
D gene: TRBD1
V gene: TRBV27
clone size: -

CDR3 protein: CASRWTGGYNEQFF
CDR3 DNA: TGTGCCAGTAGGTGGACAGGGGGCTACAATGAGCAGTTCTTC
J gene: TRBJ2-1
D gene: TRBD1
V gene: TRBV19
clone size: -

CDR3 protein: CASSSGKNIQYF
CDR3 DNA: TGTGCCAGCAGCTCGGGGAAAAACATTCAGTACTTC
J gene: TRBJ2-4
D gene: -
V gene: TRBV5-6
clone size: -

CDR3 protein: CASSQAAGREIVLGTEAFF
CDR3 DNA: TGCGCCAGCAGCCAAGCAGCAGGACGGGAGATTGTTTTAGGGACTGAAGCTTTCTTT
J gene: TRBJ1-1
D gene: -
V gene: TRBV4-1
clone size: -

CDR3 protein: CASSRGLSMGF
CDR3 DNA: TGTGCCAGCAGCCGGGGACTTTCGATGGGGTTT
J gene: TRBJ1-3
D gene: -
V gene: TRBV7-9
clone size: -

CDR3 protein: CASSLGRGEIYEQYF
CDR3 DNA: TGTGCCAGCAGCTTAGGGAGGGGAGAAATCTACGAGCAGTACTTC
J gene: TRBJ2-7
D gene: -
V gene: TRBV7-9
clone size: -

CDR3 protein: CAIRAGQGNYEQYF
CDR3 DNA: TGTGCCATCAGAGCGGGACAGGGAAACTACGAGCAGTACTTC
J gene: TRBJ2-7
D gene: TRBD1
V gene: TRBV10-3
clone size: -

CDR3 protein: CASRRENGEKLFF
CDR3 DNA: TGTGCCAGCAGAAGGGAGAACGGTGAAAAACTGTTTTTT
J gene: TRBJ1-4
D gene: -
V gene: TRBV25-1
clone size: few

CDR3 protein: CASSQDLGSGGAYEQFF
CDR3 DNA: TGTGCCAGCAGCCAAGATTTAGGTAGCGGGGGGGCCTATGAGCAGTTCTTC
J gene: TRBJ2-1
D gene: TRBD2
V gene: TRBV3-1/TRBV3-2
clone size: -

CDR3 protein: CASRDRSLNRYGYTF
CDR3 DNA: TGTGCCAGCCGGGACAGAAGCCTTAACCGCTATGGCTACACCTTC
J gene: TRBJ1-2
D gene: TRBD1
V gene: TRBV2
clone size: -

CDR3 protein: CASRAGTVNQPQHF
CDR3 DNA: TGTGCCAGCAGGGCCGGGACAGTAAATCAGCCCCAGCATTTT
J gene: TRBJ1-5
D gene: TRBD1
V gene: TRBV28
clone size: -

CDR3 protein: CASSSLTGTGDTGELFF
CDR3 DNA: TGTGCCAGCAGCTCCTTAACCGGGACTGGAGACACCGGGGAGCTGTTTTTT
J gene: TRBJ2-2
D gene: -
V gene: TRBV13
clone size: -

CDR3 protein: CASSLTPGLAGRDTQYF
CDR3 DNA: TGTGCCAGCAGTTTAACCCCTGGACTAGCGGGAAGGGATACGCAGTATTTT
J gene: TRBJ2-3
D gene: TRBD2
V gene: TRBV27
clone size: -

CDR3 protein: CASSQDRAQPQHF
CDR3 DNA: TGTGCCAGCAGCCAAGACAGGGCTCAGCCCCAGCATTTT
J gene: TRBJ1-5
D gene: TRBD1
V gene: TRBV6-5
clone size: -

CDR3 protein: CASSLDQGHDGYTF
CDR3 DNA: TGTGCCAGCAGCTTAGACCAGGGACATGATGGCTACACCTTC
J gene: TRBJ1-2
D gene: -
V gene: TRBV7-6
clone size: -

CDR3 protein: CASSLSLFRGIYEQYF
CDR3 DNA: TGTGCCAGCAGTTTATCTTTGTTCCGGGGAATCTACGAGCAGTACTTC
J gene: TRBJ2-7
D gene: -
V gene: TRBV27
clone size: -

CDR3 protein: CASLDSLAGYTF
CDR3 DNA: TGTGCCAGCCTCGACAGCTTAGCTGGCTACACCTTC
J gene: TRBJ1-2
D gene: -
V gene: TRBV28
clone size: -

CDR3 protein: CASSSLNRVHEQYF
CDR3 DNA: TGTGCCAGCAGTTCCCTTAACAGGGTCCACGAGCAGTACTTC
J gene: TRBJ2-7
D gene: -
V gene: TRBV27
clone size: -

CDR3 protein: CASSISWTGASYEQYF
CDR3 DNA: TGTGCCAGTAGTATATCGTGGACAGGGGCGTCCTACGAGCAGTACTTC
J gene: TRBJ2-7
D gene: TRBD1
V gene: TRBV19
clone size: -

CDR3 protein: CASSLSRDNEQFF
CDR3 DNA: TGTGCCAGCAGTTTATCGAGAGACAATGAGCAGTTCTTC
J gene: TRBJ2-1
D gene: -
V gene: TRBV27
clone size: once

CDR3 protein: CAWSARGGAPEAFF
CDR3 DNA: TGTGCCTGGAGTGCAAGGGGGGGGGCTCCCGAAGCTTTCTTT
J gene: TRBJ1-1
D gene: -
V gene: TRBV30
clone size: -

CDR3 protein: CASTHNQGFTGELFF
CDR3 DNA: TGTGCCAGCACACACAATCAGGGTTTCACCGGGGAGCTGTTTTTT
J gene: TRBJ2-2
D gene: -
V gene: TRBV28
clone size: -

CDR3 protein: CASARGAGSYEQYF
CDR3 DNA: TGTGCCAGTGCCAGAGGCGCGGGCTCCTACGAGCAGTACTTC
J gene: TRBJ2-7
D gene: -
V gene: TRBV2
clone size: -

CDR3 protein: CASRTLADEQFF
CDR3 DNA: TGTGCCAGCAGGACACTAGCAGATGAGCAGTTCTTC
J gene: TRBJ2-1
D gene: -
V gene: TRBV6-5
clone size: -

CDR3 protein: CASSPGTSEETQYF
CDR3 DNA: TGTGCCAGCTCACCTGGGACTAGCGAGGAGACCCAGTACTTC
J gene: TRBJ2-5
D gene: TRBD2
V gene: TRBV18
clone size: -

CDR3 protein: CASRGEGQGAIGELFF
CDR3 DNA: TGTGCCAGCAGAGGGGAAGGTCAGGGGGCCATCGGGGAGCTGTTTTTT
J gene: TRBJ2-2
D gene: TRBD1
V gene: TRBV2
clone size: -

CDR3 protein: CASTPFYSNQPQHF
CDR3 DNA: TGTGCCAGCACTCCGTTCTATAGCAATCAGCCCCAGCATTTT
J gene: TRBJ1-5
D gene: -
V gene: TRBV6-5
clone size: -

CDR3 protein: CASSPRDRDSSEAFF
CDR3 DNA: TGTGCCAGCTCACCGAGGGACAGGGATAGCTCTGAAGCTTTCTTT
J gene: TRBJ1-1
D gene: TRBD1
V gene: TRBV18
clone size: -

CDR3 protein: CASSDPAGGPSDTQYF
CDR3 DNA: TGTGCCAGCAGCGACCCAGCGGGAGGGCCGTCGGATACGCAGTATTTT
J gene: TRBJ2-3
D gene: TRBD2
V gene: TRBV9
clone size: -

CDR3 protein: CASSQGGGPSSYEQYF
CDR3 DNA: TGTGCCAGCAGCCAAGGGGGGGGACCCAGCTCCTACGAGCAGTACTTC
J gene: TRBJ2-7
D gene: TRBD2
V gene: TRBV4-2
clone size: -

CDR3 protein: CASSPGLINEKLFF
CDR3 DNA: TGTGCCAGCAGCCCTGGACTGATTAATGAAAAACTGTTTTTT
J gene: TRBJ1-4
D gene: -
V gene: TRBV5-8
clone size: once

CDR3 protein: CASGDTNTDTQYF
CDR3 DNA: TGTGCTAGTGGTGACACAAACACAGATACGCAGTATTTT
J gene: TRBJ2-3
D gene: -
V gene: TRBV12-5
clone size: -

CDR3 protein: CASSLDGTVGQPQHF
CDR3 DNA: TGTGCCAGCAGCTTAGATGGGACAGTGGGACAGCCCCAGCATTTT
J gene: TRBJ1-5
D gene: TRBD1
V gene: TRBV7-6
clone size: few

CDR3 protein: CAGTGGTGELFF
CDR3 DNA: TGTGCCGGAACAGGAGGGACCGGGGAGCTGTTTTTT
J gene: TRBJ2-2
D gene: -
V gene: TRBV6-6
clone size: -

CDR3 protein: CASSQGGTDQETQYF
CDR3 DNA: TGTGCCAGCAGCCAAGGGGGGACAGACCAAGAGACCCAGTACTTC
J gene: TRBJ2-5
D gene: TRBD1
V gene: TRBV4-2
clone size: -

CDR3 protein: CASSQDRQGGYEQYF
CDR3 DNA: TGCGCCAGCAGCCAAGATCGCCAGGGGGGATACGAGCAGTACTTC
J gene: TRBJ2-7
D gene: -
V gene: TRBV4-1
clone size: -

CDR3 protein: CASSHRDRGEAFF
CDR3 DNA: TGTGCCAGCAGCCATCGCGACAGGGGGGAAGCTTTCTTT
J gene: TRBJ1-1
D gene: TRBD1
V gene: TRBV3-1/TRBV3-2
clone size: -

CDR3 protein: CASSEVRSSYNEQFF
CDR3 DNA: TGTGCCAGCAGTGAGGTCCGCAGCTCCTACAATGAGCAGTTCTTC
J gene: TRBJ2-1
D gene: -
V gene: TRBV6-1
clone size: once

CDR3 protein: CASSQDATGAETQYF
CDR3 DNA: TGTGCCAGCAGCCAAGACGCAACAGGGGCGGAGACCCAGTACTTC
J gene: TRBJ2-5
D gene: TRBD1
V gene: TRBV3-1/TRBV3-2
clone size: -

CDR3 protein: CASSLGREPSTDTQYF
CDR3 DNA: TGCGCCAGCAGCTTGGGCCGGGAGCCCTCTACAGATACGCAGTATTTT
J gene: TRBJ2-3
D gene: -
V gene: TRBV5-1
clone size: -

CDR3 protein: CASSPSTAGLWSGELFF
CDR3 DNA: TGTGCCAGCAGCCCTTCCACTGCGGGGCTTTGGTCCGGGGAGCTGTTTTTT
J gene: TRBJ2-2
D gene: -
V gene: TRBV3-1/TRBV3-2
clone size: -

CDR3 protein: CASSYRDRGIYEQYF
CDR3 DNA: TGTGCCAGCAGTTACCGGGACAGGGGCATCTACGAGCAGTACTTC
J gene: TRBJ2-7
D gene: TRBD1
V gene: TRBV6-6
clone size: -

CDR3 protein: CASSQPAGGQETQYF
CDR3 DNA: TGTGCTAGCAGTCAACCTGCGGGGGGCCAAGAGACCCAGTACTTC
J gene: TRBJ2-5
D gene: TRBD2
V gene: TRBV7-7
clone size: -

CDR3 protein: CASTPGRGVSYNSPLHF
CDR3 DNA: TGTGCCAGCACCCCGGGACGGGGGGTGAGTTATAATTCACCCCTCCACTTT
J gene: TRBJ1-6
D gene: -
V gene: TRBV28
clone size: -

CDR3 protein: CASSQPSEERGNTIYF
CDR3 DNA: TGCGCCAGCAGCCAACCAAGTGAGGAGCGTGGAAACACCATATATTTT
J gene: TRBJ1-3
D gene: -
V gene: TRBV4-1
clone size: few

CDR3 protein: CASSYSRDTNTIYF
CDR3 DNA: TGTGCCAGCAGTTACTCTAGGGACACTAACACCATATATTTT
J gene: TRBJ1-3
D gene: -
V gene: TRBV6-5
clone size: -

CDR3 protein: CASSPRQGGEKLFF
CDR3 DNA: TGTGCCAGCAGCCCACGACAGGGAGGTGAAAAACTGTTTTTT
J gene: TRBJ1-4
D gene: TRBD1
V gene: TRBV28
clone size: -

CDR3 protein: CASRPMPAGDNEQFF
CDR3 DNA: TGTGCCAGCAGGCCGATGCCAGCAGGGGACAATGAGCAGTTCTTC
J gene: TRBJ2-1
D gene: -
V gene: TRBV3-1/TRBV3-2
clone size: -

CDR3 protein: CASSQVSDEQFF
CDR3 DNA: TGTGCCAGCAGCCAAGTTTCGGATGAGCAGTTCTTC
J gene: TRBJ2-1
D gene: -
V gene: TRBV3-1/TRBV3-2
clone size: -

CDR3 protein: CASSQDSEETQYF
CDR3 DNA: TGCGCCAGCAGCCAAGACTCGGAAGAGACCCAGTACTTC
J gene: TRBJ2-5
D gene: -
V gene: TRBV4-3
clone size: -

CDR3 protein: CASSHPGQKGGYTF
CDR3 DNA: TGTGCCAGCAGCCACCCGGGACAGAAAGGAGGCTACACCTTC
J gene: TRBJ1-2
D gene: TRBD1
V gene: TRBV7-9
clone size: -

CDR3 protein: CATSSPGQGSYEQYF
CDR3 DNA: TGTGCCACCAGCAGCCCGGGACAGGGAAGCTACGAGCAGTACTTC
J gene: TRBJ2-7
D gene: TRBD1
V gene: TRBV15
clone size: -

CDR3 protein: CASSLLAGADTQYF
CDR3 DNA: TGTGCCAGCAGCCTTCTAGCGGGAGCCGATACGCAGTATTTT
J gene: TRBJ2-3
D gene: TRBD2
V gene: TRBV7-3
clone size: -